A single TCR beta chain is shown here with its context. As originally analysed: Nucleated cell number was recorded as an estimate derived from reference gene primer amplification. Some clones are missing from TCRdb's copy, which holds only in-frame ones; the method was immunoSEQ multiplex PCR. V and J calls and clone size are given by that table; D and trimming were obtained from the DNA. This table has about 110,000 clones, around 64% appearing once. Germline V gene sequence: CDR1 SGHDN, CDR2 FVKESK. The CDR3 contains 16 residues. The V gene end was trimmed by 0 bases and the J gene end by 5 bases; junction bases not matched to a gene: 6. The sample comes from a study of blood T cell repertoires in COVID-19. Study summary: Sites across the United States, Italy and Spain contributed samples from acute and convalescent COVID-19. T cells, B-cell-depleted T cells, or PBMCs provided the cDNA or gDNA that served as material.

The material sequenced was peripheral blood. The J gene is TRBJ2-2, the V gene TRBV14; TRBD2 aligns across 7 bases. This TCR came from a woman aged 40 to 50 with acute or convalescent COVID-19. CDR3 DNA: TGTGCCAGCAGCCAAGAGGGGGGGATTGAAACCGGGGAGCTGTTTTTT. Encoded protein: CASSQEGGIETGELFF.